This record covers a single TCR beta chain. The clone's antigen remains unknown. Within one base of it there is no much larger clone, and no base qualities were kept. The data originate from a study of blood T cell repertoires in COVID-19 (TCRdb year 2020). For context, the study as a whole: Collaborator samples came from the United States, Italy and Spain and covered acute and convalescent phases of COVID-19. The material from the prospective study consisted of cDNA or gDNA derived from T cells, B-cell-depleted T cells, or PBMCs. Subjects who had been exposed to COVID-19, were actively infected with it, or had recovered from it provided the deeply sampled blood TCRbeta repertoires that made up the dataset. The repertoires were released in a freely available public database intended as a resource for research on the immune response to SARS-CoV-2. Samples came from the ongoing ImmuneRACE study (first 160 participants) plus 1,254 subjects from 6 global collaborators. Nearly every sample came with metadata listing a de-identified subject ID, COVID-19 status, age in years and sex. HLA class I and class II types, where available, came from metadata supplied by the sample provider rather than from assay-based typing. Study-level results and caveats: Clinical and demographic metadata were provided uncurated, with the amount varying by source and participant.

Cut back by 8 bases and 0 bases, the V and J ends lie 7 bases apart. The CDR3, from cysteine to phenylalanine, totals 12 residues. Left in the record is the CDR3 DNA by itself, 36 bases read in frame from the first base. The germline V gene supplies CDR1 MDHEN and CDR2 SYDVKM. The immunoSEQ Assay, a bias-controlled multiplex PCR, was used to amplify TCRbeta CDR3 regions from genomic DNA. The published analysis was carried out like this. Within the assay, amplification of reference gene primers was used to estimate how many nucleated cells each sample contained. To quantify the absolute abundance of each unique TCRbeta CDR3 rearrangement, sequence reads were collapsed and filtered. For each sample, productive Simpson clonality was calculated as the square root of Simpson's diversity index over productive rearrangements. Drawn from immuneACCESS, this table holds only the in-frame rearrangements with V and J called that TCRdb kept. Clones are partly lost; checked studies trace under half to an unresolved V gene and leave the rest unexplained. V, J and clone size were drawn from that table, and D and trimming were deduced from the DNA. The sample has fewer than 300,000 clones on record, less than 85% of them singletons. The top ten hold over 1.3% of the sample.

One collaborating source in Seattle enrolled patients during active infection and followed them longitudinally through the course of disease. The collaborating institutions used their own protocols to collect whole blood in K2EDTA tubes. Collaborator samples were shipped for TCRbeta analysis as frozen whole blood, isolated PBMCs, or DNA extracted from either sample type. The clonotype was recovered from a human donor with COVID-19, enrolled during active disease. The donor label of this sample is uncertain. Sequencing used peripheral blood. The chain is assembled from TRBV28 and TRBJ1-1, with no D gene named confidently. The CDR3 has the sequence CASFEVNTEAFF. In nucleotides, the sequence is TGTGCCAGCTTTGAGGTGAACACTGAAGCTTTCTTT.